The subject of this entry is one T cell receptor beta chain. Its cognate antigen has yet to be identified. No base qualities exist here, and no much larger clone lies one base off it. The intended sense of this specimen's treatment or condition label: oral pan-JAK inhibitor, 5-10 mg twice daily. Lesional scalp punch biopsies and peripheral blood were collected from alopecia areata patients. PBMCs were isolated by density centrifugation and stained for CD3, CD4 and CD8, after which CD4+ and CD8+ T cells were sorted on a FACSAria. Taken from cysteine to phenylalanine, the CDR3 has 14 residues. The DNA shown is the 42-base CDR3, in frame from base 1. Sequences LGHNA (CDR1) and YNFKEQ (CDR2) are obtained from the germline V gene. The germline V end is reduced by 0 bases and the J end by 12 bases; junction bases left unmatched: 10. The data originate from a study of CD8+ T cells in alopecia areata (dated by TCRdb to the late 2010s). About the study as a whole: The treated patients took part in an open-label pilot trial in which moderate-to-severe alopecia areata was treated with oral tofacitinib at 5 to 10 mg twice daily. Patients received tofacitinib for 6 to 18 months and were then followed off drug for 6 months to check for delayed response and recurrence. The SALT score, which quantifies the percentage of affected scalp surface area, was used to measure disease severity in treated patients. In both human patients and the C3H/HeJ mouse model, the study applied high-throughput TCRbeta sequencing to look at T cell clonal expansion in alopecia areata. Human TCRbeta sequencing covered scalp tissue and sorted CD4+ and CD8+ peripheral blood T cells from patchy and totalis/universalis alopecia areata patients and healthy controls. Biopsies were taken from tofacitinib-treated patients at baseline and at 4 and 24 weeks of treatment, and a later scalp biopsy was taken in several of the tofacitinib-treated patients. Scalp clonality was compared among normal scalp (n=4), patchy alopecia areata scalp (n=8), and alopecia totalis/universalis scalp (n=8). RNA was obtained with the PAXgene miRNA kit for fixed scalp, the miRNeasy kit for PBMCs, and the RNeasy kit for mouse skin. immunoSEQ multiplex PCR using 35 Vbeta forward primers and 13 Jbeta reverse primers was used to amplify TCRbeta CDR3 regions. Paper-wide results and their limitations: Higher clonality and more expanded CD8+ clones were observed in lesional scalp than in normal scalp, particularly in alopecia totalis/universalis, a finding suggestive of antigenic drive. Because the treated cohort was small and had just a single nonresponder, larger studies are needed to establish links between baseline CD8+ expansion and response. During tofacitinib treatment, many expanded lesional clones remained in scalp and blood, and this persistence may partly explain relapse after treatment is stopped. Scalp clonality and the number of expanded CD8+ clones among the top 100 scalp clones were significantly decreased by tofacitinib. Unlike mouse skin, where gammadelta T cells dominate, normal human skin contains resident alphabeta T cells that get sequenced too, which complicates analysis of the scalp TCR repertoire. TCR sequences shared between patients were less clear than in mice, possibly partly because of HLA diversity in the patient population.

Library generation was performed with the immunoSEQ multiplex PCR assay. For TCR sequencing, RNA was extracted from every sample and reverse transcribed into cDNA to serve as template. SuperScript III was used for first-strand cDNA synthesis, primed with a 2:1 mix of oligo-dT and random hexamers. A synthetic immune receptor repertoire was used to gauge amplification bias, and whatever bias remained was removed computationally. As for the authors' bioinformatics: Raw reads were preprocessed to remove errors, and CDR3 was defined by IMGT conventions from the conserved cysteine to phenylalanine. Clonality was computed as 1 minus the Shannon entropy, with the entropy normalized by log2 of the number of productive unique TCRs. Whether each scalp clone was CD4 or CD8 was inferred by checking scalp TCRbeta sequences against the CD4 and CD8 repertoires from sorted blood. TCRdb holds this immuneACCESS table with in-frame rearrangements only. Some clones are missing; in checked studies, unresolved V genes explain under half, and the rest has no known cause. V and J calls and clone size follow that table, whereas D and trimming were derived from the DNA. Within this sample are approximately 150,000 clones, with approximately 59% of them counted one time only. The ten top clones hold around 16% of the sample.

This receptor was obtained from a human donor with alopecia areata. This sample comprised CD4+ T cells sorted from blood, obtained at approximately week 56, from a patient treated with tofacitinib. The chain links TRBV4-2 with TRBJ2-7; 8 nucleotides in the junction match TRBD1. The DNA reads TGTGCCAGCAGCCAAGATAGTGACAGGGGAGCCGCGTACTTC. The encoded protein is CASSQDSDRGAAYF.